This TCR beta chain was sequenced for a study of blood T cells in healthy people across ages. Study-wide results and limits: TCR beta diversity per million T cells fell roughly linearly with age. No conclusive comparison of naive versus antigen-experienced cells was possible with unsorted PBMCs.

Germline trimming cut 7 bases from V and 1 base from J; bases unmatched to any gene: 14. CDR3 length: 17 amino acids. Germline CDR1 reads MRHNA; CDR2 reads SNTAGT. A second PCR, run for about 6 to 12 cycles, used a sample-barcoded 5' primer plus a J-beta primer mix. TCRdb independently ran MiXCR on the 5' RACE reads; one entry per CDR3 protein. The sample carries about 1,500,000 distinct CDR3 sequences, about 28% recorded once. This clonotype was counted a few times. Its antigen is unidentified. The sample consisted of blood. This TCR was sampled from a woman under 40 in good health. The rearrangement links TRBV6-4 to TRBJ2-7, with 9 bases aligning to TRBD2. The CDR3 DNA follows: TGTGCCAGCACTTTTTCGAAGGAGCGGGAGGATTCCTACGAGCAGTACTTC. Its translation: CASTFSKEREDSYEQYF.